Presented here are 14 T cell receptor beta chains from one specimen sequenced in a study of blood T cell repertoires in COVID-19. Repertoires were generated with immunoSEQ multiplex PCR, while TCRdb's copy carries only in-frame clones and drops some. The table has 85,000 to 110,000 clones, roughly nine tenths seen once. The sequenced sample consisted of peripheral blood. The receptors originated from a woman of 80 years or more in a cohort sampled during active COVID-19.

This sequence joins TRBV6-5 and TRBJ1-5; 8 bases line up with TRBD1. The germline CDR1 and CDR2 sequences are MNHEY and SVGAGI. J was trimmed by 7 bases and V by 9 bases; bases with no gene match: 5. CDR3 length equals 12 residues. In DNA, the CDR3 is TGTGCCAGTGACAGGGGTGAACAGCCCCAGCATTTT. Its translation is CASDRGEQPQHF.

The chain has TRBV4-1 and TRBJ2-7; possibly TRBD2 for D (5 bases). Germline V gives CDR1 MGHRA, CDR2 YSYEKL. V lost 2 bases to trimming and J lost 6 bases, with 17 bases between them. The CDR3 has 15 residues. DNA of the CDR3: TGCGCCAGCAGCCAACCCCAAACCGCGGGTCTCGAGCAGTACTTC. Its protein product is CASSQPQTAGLEQYF.

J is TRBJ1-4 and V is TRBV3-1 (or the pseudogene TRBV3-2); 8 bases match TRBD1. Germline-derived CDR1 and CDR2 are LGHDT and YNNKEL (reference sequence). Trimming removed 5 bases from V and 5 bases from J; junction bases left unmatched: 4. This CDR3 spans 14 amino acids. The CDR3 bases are TGTGCCAGCAGCTTCGGACAGGGAAATGAAAAACTGTTTTTT. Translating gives CASSFGQGNEKLFF.

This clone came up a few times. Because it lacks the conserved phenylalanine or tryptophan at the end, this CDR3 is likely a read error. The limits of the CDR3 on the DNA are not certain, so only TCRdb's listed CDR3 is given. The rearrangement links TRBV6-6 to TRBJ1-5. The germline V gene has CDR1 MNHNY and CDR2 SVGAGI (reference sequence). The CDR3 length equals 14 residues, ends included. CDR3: CASSYSSGEGILMV.

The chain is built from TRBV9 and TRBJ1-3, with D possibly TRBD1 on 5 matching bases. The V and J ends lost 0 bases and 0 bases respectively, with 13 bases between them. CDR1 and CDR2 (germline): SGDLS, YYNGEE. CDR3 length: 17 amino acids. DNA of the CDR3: TGTGCCAGCAGCGTAGGCGGAGGGACGGCCTCTGGAAACACCATATATTTT. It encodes CASSVGGGTASGNTIYF.

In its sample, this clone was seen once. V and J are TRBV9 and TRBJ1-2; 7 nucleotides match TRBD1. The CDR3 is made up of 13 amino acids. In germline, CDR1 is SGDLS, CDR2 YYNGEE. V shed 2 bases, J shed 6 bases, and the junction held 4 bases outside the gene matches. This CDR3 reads CASSVATGHGYTF. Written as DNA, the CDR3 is TGTGCCAGCAGCGTTGCGACAGGGCATGGCTACACCTTC.

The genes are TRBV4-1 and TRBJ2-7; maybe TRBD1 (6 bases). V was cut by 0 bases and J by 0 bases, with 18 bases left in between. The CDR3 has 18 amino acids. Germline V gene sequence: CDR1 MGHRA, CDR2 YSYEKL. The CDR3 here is CASSQEKTGGPSSYEQYF. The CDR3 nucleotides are TGCGCCAGCAGCCAAGAGAAGACAGGCGGCCCAAGCTCCTACGAGCAGTACTTC.

This CDR3 is CASSKPGLAANEQFF. DNA for the CDR3: TGCGCCAGCAGCAAACCGGGACTAGCGGCGAATGAGCAGTTCTTC. The V gene is TRBV5-1, the J gene TRBJ2-1, with TRBD2 matching over 11 bases. This CDR3 is built from 15 residues. Germline V gene sequence: CDR1 SGHRS, CDR2 YFSETQ. V dropped 4 bases and J dropped 7; count of bases not matched to a gene: 7. The full variable domain, rest sourced from reference TRBV5-1 and TRBJ2-1, is KAGVTQTPRYLIKTRGQQVTLSCSPISGHRSVSWYQQTPGQGLQFLFEYFSETQRNKGNFPGRFSGRQFSNSRSEMNVSTLELGDSALYLCASSKPGLAANEQFFGPGTRLTVL.

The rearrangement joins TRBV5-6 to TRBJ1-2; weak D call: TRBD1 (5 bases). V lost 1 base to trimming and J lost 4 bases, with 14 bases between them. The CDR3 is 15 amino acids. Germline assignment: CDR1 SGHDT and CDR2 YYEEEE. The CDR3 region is CASSLSQGGRYGYTF. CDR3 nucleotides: TGTGCCAGCAGCTTGAGCCAGGGAGGACGCTATGGCTACACCTTC.

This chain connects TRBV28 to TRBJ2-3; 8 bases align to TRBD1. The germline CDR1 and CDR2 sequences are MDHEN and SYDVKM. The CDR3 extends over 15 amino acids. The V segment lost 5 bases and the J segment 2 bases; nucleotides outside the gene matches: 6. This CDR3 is CASSPPGQDTDTQYF. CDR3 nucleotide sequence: TGTGCCAGCAGTCCTCCGGGACAGGACACAGATACGCAGTATTTT. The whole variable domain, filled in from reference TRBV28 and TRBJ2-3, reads DVKVTQSSRYLVKRTGEKVFLECVQDMDHENMFWYRQDPGLGLRLIYFSYDVKMKEKGDIPEGYSVSREKKERFSLILESASTNQTSMYLCASSPPGQDTDTQYFGPGTRLTVL.

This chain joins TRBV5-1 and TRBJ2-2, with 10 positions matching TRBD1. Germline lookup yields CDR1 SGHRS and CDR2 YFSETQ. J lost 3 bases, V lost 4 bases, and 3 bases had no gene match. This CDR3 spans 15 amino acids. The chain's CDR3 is CASSTGQGDTGELFF. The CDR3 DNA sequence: TGCGCCAGCAGCACCGGACAGGGGGACACCGGGGAGCTGTTTTTT. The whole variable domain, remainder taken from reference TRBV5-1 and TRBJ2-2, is KAGVTQTPRYLIKTRGQQVTLSCSPISGHRSVSWYQQTPGQGLQFLFEYFSETQRNKGNFPGRFSGRQFSNSRSEMNVSTLELGDSALYLCASSTGQGDTGELFFGEGSRLTVL.

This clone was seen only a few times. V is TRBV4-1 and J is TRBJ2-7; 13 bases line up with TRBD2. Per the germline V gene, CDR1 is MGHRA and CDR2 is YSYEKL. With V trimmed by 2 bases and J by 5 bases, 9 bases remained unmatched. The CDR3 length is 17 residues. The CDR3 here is CASSQITSGRAQDEQYF. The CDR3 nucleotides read TGCGCCAGCAGCCAAATAACTAGCGGGAGGGCCCAAGACGAGCAGTACTTC.

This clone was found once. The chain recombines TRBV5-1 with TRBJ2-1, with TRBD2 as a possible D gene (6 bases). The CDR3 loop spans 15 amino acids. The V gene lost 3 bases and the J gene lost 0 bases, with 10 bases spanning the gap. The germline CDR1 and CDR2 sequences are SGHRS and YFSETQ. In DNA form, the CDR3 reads TGCGCCAGCAGCTCGGACGGGGGCTCCTACAATGAGCAGTTCTTC. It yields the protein CASSSDGGSYNEQFF.

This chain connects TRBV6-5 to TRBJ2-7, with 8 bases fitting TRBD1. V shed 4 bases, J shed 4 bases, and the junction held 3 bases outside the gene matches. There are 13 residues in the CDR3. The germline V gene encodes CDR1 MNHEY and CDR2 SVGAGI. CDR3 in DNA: TGTGCCAGCAGTTCAGGGGGCTATTACGAGCAGTACTTC. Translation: CASSSGGYYEQYF.